This T cell receptor (beta chain) originates from a study of blood T cells in healthy people across ages. Overall study findings and caveats: The unsorted PBMCs prevented any conclusive comparison of naive versus antigen-experienced cells. TCR beta diversity per million T cells fell roughly linearly with age.

Each sample yielded at least 6 million isolated PBMCs. As regards this clonotype: Its antigen remains unknown.

The junction had 6 bases not matched to a gene; V was cut back by 0 bases and J by 4 bases. Germline lookup yields CDR1 LGHNT and CDR2 FRNRAP. The CDR3 loop spans 16 amino acids. Together with a sample-barcoded 5' primer, a J-beta primer mix was included in a second PCR lasting about 7 to 11 cycles. Through a template-switch adaptor with 12 random nucleotides, each cDNA molecule received a tag. TCRdb called the 5' RACE reads again in MiXCR, with one record for every CDR3 protein. The repertoire holds about 2 million distinct CDR3 sequences, with around half as singletons. The sequence came from a woman in her forties in good health. This rearrangement joins TRBV12-5 to TRBJ2-3; 8 nucleotides line up with TRBD1. Sequenced input: blood. The DNA for the CDR3 is TGTGCTAGTGGTTTGGTTTCAGGGGGCGCCCCAGATACGCAGTATTTT. Protein sequence: CASGLVSGGAPDTQYF.